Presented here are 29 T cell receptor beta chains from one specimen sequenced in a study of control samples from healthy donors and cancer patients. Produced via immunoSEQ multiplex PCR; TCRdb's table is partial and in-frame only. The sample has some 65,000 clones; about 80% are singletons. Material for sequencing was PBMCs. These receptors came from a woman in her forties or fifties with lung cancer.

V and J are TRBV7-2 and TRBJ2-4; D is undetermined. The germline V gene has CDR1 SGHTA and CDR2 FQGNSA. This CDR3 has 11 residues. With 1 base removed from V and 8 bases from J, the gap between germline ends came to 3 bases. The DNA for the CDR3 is TGTGCCAGCAGCTTAGGCGACATTCAGTACTTC. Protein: CASSLGDIQYF.

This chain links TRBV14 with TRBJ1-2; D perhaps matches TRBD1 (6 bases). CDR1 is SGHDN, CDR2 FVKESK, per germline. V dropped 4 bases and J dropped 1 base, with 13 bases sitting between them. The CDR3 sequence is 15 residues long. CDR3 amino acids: CASSPFTGINYGYTF. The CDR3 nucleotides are TGTGCCAGCAGCCCTTTTACAGGGATTAACTATGGCTACACCTTC.

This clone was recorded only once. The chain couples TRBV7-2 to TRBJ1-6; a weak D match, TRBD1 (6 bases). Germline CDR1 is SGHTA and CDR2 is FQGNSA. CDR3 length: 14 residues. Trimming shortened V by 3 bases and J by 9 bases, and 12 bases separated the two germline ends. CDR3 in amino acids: CASSFGQNGSPLHF. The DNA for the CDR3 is TGTGCCAGCAGCTTCGGACAGAATGGTTCACCCCTCCACTTT.

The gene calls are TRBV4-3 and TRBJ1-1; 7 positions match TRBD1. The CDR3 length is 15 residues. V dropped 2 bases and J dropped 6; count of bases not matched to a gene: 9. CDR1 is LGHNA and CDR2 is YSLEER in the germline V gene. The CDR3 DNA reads TGCGCCAGCAGCCAACCTCGACAGGGAAGGGCTGAAGCTTTCTTT. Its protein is CASSQPRQGRAEAFF.

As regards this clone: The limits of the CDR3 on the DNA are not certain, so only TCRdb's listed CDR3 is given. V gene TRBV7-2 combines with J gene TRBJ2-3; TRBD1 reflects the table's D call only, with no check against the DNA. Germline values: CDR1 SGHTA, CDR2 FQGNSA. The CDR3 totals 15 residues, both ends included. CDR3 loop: CASILDSPSTDTQYF.

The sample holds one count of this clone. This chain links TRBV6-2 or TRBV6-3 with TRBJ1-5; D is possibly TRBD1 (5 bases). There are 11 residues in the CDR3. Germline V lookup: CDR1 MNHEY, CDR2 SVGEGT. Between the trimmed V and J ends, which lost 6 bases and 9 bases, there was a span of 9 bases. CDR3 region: CASSTQGPQHF. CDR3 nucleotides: TGTGCCAGCAGCACTCAGGGGCCCCAGCATTTT.

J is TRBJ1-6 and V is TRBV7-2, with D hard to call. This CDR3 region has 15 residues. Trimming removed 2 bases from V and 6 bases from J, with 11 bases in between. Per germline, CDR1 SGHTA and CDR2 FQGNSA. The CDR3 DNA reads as TGTGCCAGCAGCTTATTCGGCGGTGGTAATTCACCCCTCCACTTT. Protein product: CASSLFGGGNSPLHF.

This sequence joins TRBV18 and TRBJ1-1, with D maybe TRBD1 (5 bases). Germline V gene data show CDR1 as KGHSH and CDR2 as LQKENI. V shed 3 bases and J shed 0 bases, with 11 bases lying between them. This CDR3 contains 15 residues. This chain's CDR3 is CASSPETVMNTEAFF. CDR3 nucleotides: TGTGCCAGCTCACCGGAGACAGTGATGAACACTGAAGCTTTCTTT.

CDR3 nucleotides: TGTGCCAGTAGTATCACCGCCAGCTCCTACAATGAGCAGTTCTTC. Translation gives CASSITASSYNEQFF. The V call is TRBV19, the J call TRBJ2-1; no clear D. Trimming pared 3 bases from V and 0 bases from J, leaving 9 bases between. Germline values: CDR1 LNHDA, CDR2 SQIVND (reference sequence). CDR3 size: 15 residues.

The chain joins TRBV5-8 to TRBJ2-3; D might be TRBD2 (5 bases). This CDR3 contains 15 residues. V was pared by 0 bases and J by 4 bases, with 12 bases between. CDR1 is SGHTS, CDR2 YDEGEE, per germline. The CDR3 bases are TGTGCCAGCAGCTTGGCCCACGGGATGTCAGATACGCAGTATTTT. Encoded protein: CASSLAHGMSDTQYF. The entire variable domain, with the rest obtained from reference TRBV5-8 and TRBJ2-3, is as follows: EAGVTQSPTHLIKTRGQQATLRCSPISGHTSVYWYQQALGLGLQFLLWYDEGEERNRGNFPPRFSGRQFPNYSSELNVNALELEDSALYLCASSLAHGMSDTQYFGPGTRLTVL.

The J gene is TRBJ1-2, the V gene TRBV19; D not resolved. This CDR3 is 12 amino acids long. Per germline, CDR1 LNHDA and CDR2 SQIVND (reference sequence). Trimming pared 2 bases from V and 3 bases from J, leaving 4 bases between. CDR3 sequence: CASSIWDYGYTF. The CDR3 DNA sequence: TGTGCCAGTAGTATATGGGACTATGGCTACACCTTC.

DNA of the CDR3: TGTGCCAGCAGTTTCTCTATGAGCACTGAAGCTTTCTTT. The encoded protein is CASSFSMSTEAFF. The rearrangement links TRBV28 to TRBJ1-1; D is unclear. In germline, CDR1 is MDHEN, CDR2 SYDVKM. V lost 3 bases and J lost 4, with 9 bases in between. There are 13 residues in the CDR3.

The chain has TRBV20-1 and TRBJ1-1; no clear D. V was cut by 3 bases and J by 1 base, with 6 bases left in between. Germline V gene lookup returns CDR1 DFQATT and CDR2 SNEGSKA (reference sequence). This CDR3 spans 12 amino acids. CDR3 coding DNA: TGCAGTGCTAGTCCAGAGAACACTGAAGCTTTCTTT. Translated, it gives CSASPENTEAFF.

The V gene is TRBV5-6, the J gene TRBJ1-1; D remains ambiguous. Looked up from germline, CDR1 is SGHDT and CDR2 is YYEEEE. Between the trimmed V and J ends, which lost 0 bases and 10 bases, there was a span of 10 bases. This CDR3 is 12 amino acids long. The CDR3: CASSLASRTAFF. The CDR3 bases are TGTGCCAGCAGCTTGGCGTCTAGAACAGCTTTCTTT.

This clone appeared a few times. CDR3 DNA: TGTGCCAGCAGTACCGGGACTCTCACTGAAGCTTTCTTT. Its translation is CASSTGTLTEAFF. V and J are TRBV6-6 and TRBJ1-1, with D perhaps TRBD1 (5 bases). CDR1 and CDR2 from the germline V gene are MNHNY and SVGAGI (reference sequence). The V gene lost 5 bases and the J gene lost 4 bases, with 11 bases spanning the gap. The CDR3 runs 13 residues.

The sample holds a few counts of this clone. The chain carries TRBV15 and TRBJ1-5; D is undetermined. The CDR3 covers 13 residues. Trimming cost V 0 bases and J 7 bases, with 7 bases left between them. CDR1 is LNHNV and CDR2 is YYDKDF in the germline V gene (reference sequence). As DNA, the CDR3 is TGTGCCACCAGCAGAGATCCCCGACAGCCCCAGCATTTT. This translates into CATSRDPRQPQHF.

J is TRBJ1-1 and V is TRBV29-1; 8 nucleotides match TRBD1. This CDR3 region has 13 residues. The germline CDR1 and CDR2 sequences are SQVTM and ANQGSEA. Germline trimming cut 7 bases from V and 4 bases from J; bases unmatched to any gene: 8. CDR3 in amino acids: CSATTGVVTEAFF. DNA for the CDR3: TGCAGCGCTACGACAGGGGTAGTCACTGAAGCTTTCTTT.

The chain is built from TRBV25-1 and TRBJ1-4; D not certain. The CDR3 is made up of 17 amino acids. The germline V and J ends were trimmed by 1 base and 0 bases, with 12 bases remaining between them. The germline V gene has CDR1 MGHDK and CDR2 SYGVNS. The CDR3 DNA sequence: TGTGCCAGCAGTGAATCCCGGGGAGGGACAACTAATGAAAAACTGTTTTTT. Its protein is CASSESRGGTTNEKLFF.

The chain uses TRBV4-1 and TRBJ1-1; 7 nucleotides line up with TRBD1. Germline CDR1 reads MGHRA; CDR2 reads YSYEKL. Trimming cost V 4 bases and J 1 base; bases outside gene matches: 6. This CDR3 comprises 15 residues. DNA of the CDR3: TGCGCCAGCAGCCTAGCCGGGACAGCGAACACTGAAGCTTTCTTT. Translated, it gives CASSLAGTANTEAFF.

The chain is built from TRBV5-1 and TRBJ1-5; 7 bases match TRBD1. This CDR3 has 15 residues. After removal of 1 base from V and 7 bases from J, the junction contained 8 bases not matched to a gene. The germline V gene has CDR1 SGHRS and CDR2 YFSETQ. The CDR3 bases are TGCGCCAGCAGCTTGTCAGGGGGTGCAGAACAGCCCCAGCATTTT. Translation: CASSLSGGAEQPQHF.

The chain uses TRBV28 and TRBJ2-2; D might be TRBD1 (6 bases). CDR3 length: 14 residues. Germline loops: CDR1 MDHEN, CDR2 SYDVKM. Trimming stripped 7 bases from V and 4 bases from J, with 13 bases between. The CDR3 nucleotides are TGTGCCAGCATGGTACAGGGTGGCACCGGGGAGCTGTTTTTT. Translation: CASMVQGGTGELFF.

The CDR3 spells CASSLGGLEAFF. CDR3 DNA sequence: TGTGCCAGCAGCTTGGGGGGACTTGAAGCTTTCTTT. V gene TRBV5-6 combines with J gene TRBJ1-1, with D tentatively TRBD1 (5 bases). V was trimmed by 0 bases and J by 7 bases, leaving 7 bases between them. This CDR3 region has 12 residues. CDR1 and CDR2 (germline): SGHDT, YYEEEE.

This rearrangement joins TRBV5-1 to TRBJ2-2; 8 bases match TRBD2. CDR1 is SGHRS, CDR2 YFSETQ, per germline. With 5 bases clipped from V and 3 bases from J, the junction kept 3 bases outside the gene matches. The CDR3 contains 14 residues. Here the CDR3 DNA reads TGCGCCAGCAGGAGCGGGGGATACACCGGGGAGCTGTTTTTT. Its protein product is CASRSGGYTGELFF.

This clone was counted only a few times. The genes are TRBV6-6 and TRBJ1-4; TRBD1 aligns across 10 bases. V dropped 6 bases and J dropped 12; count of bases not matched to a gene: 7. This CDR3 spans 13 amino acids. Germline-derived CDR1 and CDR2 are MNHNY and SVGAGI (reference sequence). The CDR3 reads CASRATGTGELFF. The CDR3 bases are TGTGCCAGCAGGGCCACCGGGACAGGGGAACTGTTTTTT.

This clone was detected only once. The DNA of the CDR3 is TGCAGCGTCTTAGACACGCATACGCAGTATTTT. The encoded protein is CSVLDTHTQYF. The chain links TRBV29-1 to TRBJ2-3; no clear D. V was pared by 6 bases and J by 7 bases, with 11 bases between. The V gene's germline CDR1 is SQVTM and CDR2 ANQGSEA. The CDR3 extends over 11 amino acids.

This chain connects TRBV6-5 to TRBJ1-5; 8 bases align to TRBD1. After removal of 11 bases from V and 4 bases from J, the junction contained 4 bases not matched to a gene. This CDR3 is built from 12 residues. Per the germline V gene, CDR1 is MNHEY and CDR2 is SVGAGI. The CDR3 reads CASGQGNQPQHF. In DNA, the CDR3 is TGTGCCTCCGGACAGGGTAATCAGCCCCAGCATTTT.

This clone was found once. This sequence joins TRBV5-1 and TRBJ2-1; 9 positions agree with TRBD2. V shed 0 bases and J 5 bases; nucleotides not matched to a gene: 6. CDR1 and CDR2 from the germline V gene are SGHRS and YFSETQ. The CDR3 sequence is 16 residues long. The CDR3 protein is CASSLELAGRNNEQFF. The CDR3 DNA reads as TGCGCCAGCAGCTTGGAGCTAGCGGGGAGGAACAATGAGCAGTTCTTC.

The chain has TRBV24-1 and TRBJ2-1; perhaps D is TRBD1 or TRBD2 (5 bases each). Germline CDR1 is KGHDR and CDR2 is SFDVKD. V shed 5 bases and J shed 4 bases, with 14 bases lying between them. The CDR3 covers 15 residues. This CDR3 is CATSGGVGVYNEQFF. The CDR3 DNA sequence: TGTGCCACCAGTGGAGGGGTCGGGGTATACAATGAGCAGTTCTTC.

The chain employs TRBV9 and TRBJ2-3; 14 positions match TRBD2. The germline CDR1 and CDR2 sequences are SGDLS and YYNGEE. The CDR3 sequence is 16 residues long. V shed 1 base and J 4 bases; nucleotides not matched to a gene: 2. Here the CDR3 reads CASSVMTSGGADTQYF. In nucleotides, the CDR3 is TGTGCCAGCAGCGTAATGACTAGCGGGGGGGCAGATACGCAGTATTTT.